This TCR beta chain is drawn from a study of blood T cell repertoires in COVID-19. For the study at large: Samples came from the United States, Italy and Spain, spanning acute and convalescent COVID-19. T cells, B-cell-depleted T cells, or PBMCs supplied cDNA or gDNA.

Per the original methods: By means of reference gene primer amplification, nucleated cell counts were estimated. Repertoires were generated with immunoSEQ multiplex PCR, while TCRdb's copy carries only in-frame clones and drops some. Clonal size and the V and J genes are those of that table, whereas D and trimming came from the DNA. The table records some 150,000 clones, around 84% of them present only once. Germline V gene lookup returns CDR1 SGHVS and CDR2 FNYEAQ. This CDR3 contains 17 residues. Trimming shortened V by 3 bases and J by 6 bases, and 24 bases separated the two germline ends. The specimen was peripheral blood. The rearrangement uses TRBV7-6 and TRBJ2-7, with D possibly being TRBD2 (7 bases). This receptor was identified in a woman between 50 and 59 years old in a cohort sampled during active or convalescent COVID-19. The CDR3 sequence: CASSLGGVTGGPREQYF. CDR3 sequence (DNA): TGTGCCAGCAGCTTGGGGGGGGTGACAGGAGGGCCCCGCGAGCAGTACTTC.